This paragraph covers one TCR beta chain sequence. Which antigen it targets is not known. No base-level quality is on record; no much larger clone is a single base apart. This entry belongs to a study of cytotoxic CD8 clonotypes in ibrutinib-treated CLL (dated by TCRdb to the early 2020s). As for the study more broadly: The cohort included around 15 treatment-naive and around 10 relapsed/refractory patients; around 18 were IGHV unmutated. Partial responses were observed in some 24 patients and complete responses in 2; after a median follow-up of around 64 months, remission was maintained in 15 or so patients and progression was observed in approximately twelve. Samples at response were collected after a median of about twelve months of treatment, with a range of about 6 to 40 months. On average, each sample had roughly 230,000 productive templates and more than 85,000 productive rearrangements. Of the approximately 86 people in the trial, about two dozen had longitudinal samples available. Cryopreserved peripheral blood mononuclear cells were collected at three points: before therapy, at response, and at either sustained remission or disease progression. General study outcomes and caveats: At baseline, clonality was higher than in age-matched healthy donors and showed a strong correlation with circulating CD8+ T-cell counts. An increase in clonality was observed at ibrutinib response, with clonality remaining stable during sustained remission and falling back toward baseline at progression. Public clonotypes were rare and either shrank or stayed stable during treatment, and the rise in clonality at ibrutinib response reflected expansion of private clonotypes. Sampling times were not matched between patients in sustained remission and patients whose disease was progressing, and lymph node repertoires were not examined.

On a MiSeq, deep resolution sequencing aimed for a depth between 1 in 1 million and 1 in 200,000 T cells, with each clonotype covered roughly 10x on average. TCR beta libraries were generated with the immunoSEQ hsTCRB Kit. Per the authors' processing: ImmunoSEQ Data Assistant and ImmunoSEQ Analyzer were used for data analysis, and V, D and J genes were assigned according to IMGT definitions. Clonality, with values ranging from 0 to 1, was calculated as one minus the normalized Shannon entropy of productive rearrangement frequencies. Only overrepresented clonotypes making up at least 0.05% of the repertoire of each patient were included in the public clonotype analysis. Around 12 age-matched healthy donor repertoires from immuneACCESS were used as controls for clonality. TCRdb took this table from immuneACCESS and kept in-frame rearrangements with V and J called. Such tables lack part of the clones; where checked against another copy, unresolved V genes explain under half of the gap, and the rest is unexplained. That table gives V, J and clone size, and the DNA gave D and trimming. The sample table lists approximately 330,000 clones, 80% of them with a count of one. The ten largest make up 6.7% of the sample.

Relative to germline, V is 3 bases shorter and J is 4 bases shorter, with 21 bases between their ends. From the germline V gene, CDR1 is SQVTM and CDR2 is ANQGSEA. Measured from the cysteine to the phenylalanine, the CDR3 is 16 residues long. Only CDR3 DNA is held: 48 bases, read in frame from base 1. For TCR beta library preparation, roughly 2.1 micrograms of genomic DNA was extracted from cryopreserved PBMCs. Longitudinal blood samples from CLL patients receiving ibrutinib monotherapy were subjected to high-throughput TCR beta sequencing. Patients were enrolled in a phase 2 open-label single-center ibrutinib monotherapy trial.

Sequenced here: PBMCs, sampled before ibrutinib treatment. The V and J genes are TRBV29-1 and TRBJ2-5; the D gene cannot be resolved beyond TRBD1 or TRBD2, each matching 6 bases. The receptor comes from a human donor with chronic lymphocytic leukemia. In nucleotides, the sequence is TGCAGCGTTGATGGGGAAAGACGGGGGCGTCCAGAGACCCAGTACTTC. Translated, this gives CSVDGERRGRPETQYF.